The 16 T cell receptor beta chains below all came from one sample that was sequenced in a study of blood T cell repertoires in COVID-19. Method: immunoSEQ multiplex PCR; TCRdb's copy keeps in-frame clones and lacks some. The table lists about 73,000 clones, approximately 71% of them singletons. The source material was peripheral blood. The receptors derive from a man between 70 and 80 years old with COVID-19, enrolled during active disease.

This clone has a single count. V is TRBV6-5 and J is TRBJ2-7, with 8 positions matching TRBD2. Germline V lookup: CDR1 MNHEY, CDR2 SVGAGI. The length of the CDR3 is 14 residues. The V segment lost 6 bases and the J segment 0 bases; nucleotides outside the gene matches: 4. CDR3 nucleotides: TGTGCCAGCAGACGAGCGGGAGTCTCCTACGAGCAGTACTTC. This translates into CASRRAGVSYEQYF.

V usage is TRBV6-6 and J usage is TRBJ1-5; 8 bases fit TRBD1. Trimming cost V 5 bases and J 2 bases; bases outside gene matches: 2. The length of the CDR3 is 14 residues. Germline values: CDR1 MNHNY, CDR2 SVGAGI (reference sequence). In DNA form, the CDR3 reads TGTGCCAGCAGTGACAGGGGAGGCAATCAGCCCCAGCATTTT. Translating gives CASSDRGGNQPQHF.

The chain links TRBV20-1 to TRBJ1-5, with 7 bases that match TRBD1. The V gene's germline CDR1 is DFQATT and CDR2 SNEGSKA (reference sequence). The CDR3 sequence is 14 residues long. After removal of 3 bases from V and 4 bases from J, the junction contained 6 bases not matched to a gene. This chain's CDR3 is CSASQSRGNQPQHF. In DNA, the CDR3 is TGCAGTGCTAGTCAGTCCAGGGGGAATCAGCCCCAGCATTTT.

The CDR3 is CASSLGQSYEQYF. CDR3 DNA: TGTGCCAGCAGCTTAGGTCAGTCCTACGAGCAGTACTTC. The chain couples TRBV13 to TRBJ2-7; D gene unclear. Germline V gene lookup returns CDR1 PRHDT and CDR2 FYEKMQ (reference sequence). Trimming removed 0 bases at V and 1 base at J, with 4 bases between. The CDR3 extends over 13 amino acids.

The chain has TRBV12-3 or TRBV12-4 and TRBJ2-1; TRBD1 matches at 10 bases. The CDR3 sequence is 13 residues long. The V and J ends lost 5 bases and 7 bases, in that order; junction bases with no gene match: 2. The CDR3 DNA follows: TGTGCCAGCAGTCAGGACAGGGGGAATGAGCAGTTCTTC. Amino acids: CASSQDRGNEQFF.

This sequence joins TRBV28 and TRBJ1-3; D gene unclear. This CDR3 comprises 16 residues. The V end lost 5 bases, the J end lost 4 bases, and 18 bases lay between the germline ends. Germline CDR1 and CDR2: MDHEN and SYDVKM. The CDR3 here is CASSASGAGWGNTIYF. In DNA, the CDR3 is TGTGCCAGCAGTGCCTCGGGAGCGGGTTGGGGAAACACCATATATTTT.

The V and J genes are TRBV7-2 and TRBJ1-2; D possibly corresponds to TRBD1 (5 bases). This CDR3 region has 14 residues. Germline V lookup: CDR1 SGHTA, CDR2 FQGNSA. V was shortened by 5 bases and J by 4 bases, with 14 bases between the two germline ends. The CDR3 DNA is TGTGCCAGCAGCCCCGGGGGTTACGGCTATGGCTACACCTTC. Its protein is CASSPGGYGYGYTF.

The chain combines TRBV15 with TRBJ2-1; 14 nucleotides match TRBD2. The length of the CDR3 is 16 residues. The germline gives CDR1 LNHNV, CDR2 YYDKDF (reference sequence). Trimming at V came to 5 bases and at J to 7 bases, leaving 7 bases not matched to a gene. CDR3 loop: CATSAPGTSGGNEQFF. CDR3 DNA: TGTGCCACCAGCGCCCCCGGGACTAGCGGGGGTAATGAGCAGTTCTTC. The variable domain in full, with the rest retrieved from reference TRBV15 and TRBJ2-1, is DAMVIQNPRYQVTQFGKPVTLSCSQTLNHNVMYWYQQKSSQAPKLLFHYYDKDFNNEADTPDNFQSRRPNTSFCFLDIRSPGLGDTAMYLCATSAPGTSGGNEQFFGPGTRLTVL.

V usage is TRBV3-1 (or the pseudogene TRBV3-2) and J usage is TRBJ1-3; 7 nucleotides line up with TRBD1. Germline V gene data show CDR1 as LGHDT and CDR2 as YNNKEL (reference sequence). V trimming: 4 bases; J trimming: 0 bases; junction bases outside the gene matches: 3. The CDR3 spans 15 residues. The CDR3, as DNA: TGTGCCAGCAGCCTCAGGGGGGACTCTGGAAACACCATATATTTT. This sequence encodes CASSLRGDSGNTIYF.

This sequence joins TRBV28 and TRBJ2-3; tentatively, D is TRBD2 (7 bases). Germline loops: CDR1 MDHEN, CDR2 SYDVKM. CDR3 size: 16 residues. The V gene lost 5 bases and the J gene lost 3 bases, with 18 bases spanning the gap. CDR3 coding DNA: TGTGCCAGCAGTGAATCGGGGGGCCGGCTGACAGATACGCAGTATTTT. Residues: CASSESGGRLTDTQYF.

J is TRBJ2-7 and V is TRBV5-1; 8 bases match TRBD1. V lost 4 bases and J lost 2; bases outside the gene matches: 8. Germline values: CDR1 SGHRS, CDR2 YFSETQ. The length of the CDR3 is 15 residues. The DNA of the CDR3 is TGCGCCAGCAGCGCCACCGGGACAGGCCCCTACGAGCAGTACTTC. It codes for CASSATGTGPYEQYF.

The chain is built from TRBV10-3 and TRBJ1-5, with a possible D match to TRBD1 (5 bases). CDR3 length: 15 residues. Germline-derived CDR1 and CDR2 are ENHRY and SYGVKD. The V and J ends lost 0 bases and 3 bases respectively, with 9 bases between them. CDR3: CAISESRGFNQPQHF. CDR3 nucleotides: TGTGCCATCAGTGAGTCTAGGGGTTTCAATCAGCCCCAGCATTTT.

J is TRBJ2-5 and V is TRBV19; TRBD1 aligns across 10 bases. The CDR3 is 15 residues long. The germline V gene encodes CDR1 LNHDA and CDR2 SQIVND (reference sequence). The V segment lost 10 bases and the J segment 4 bases; nucleotides outside the gene matches: 12. DNA for the CDR3: TGTGCCACCTCCTTCCCAGGGACAGGGGTAGAGACCCAGTACTTC. This gives the protein CATSFPGTGVETQYF.

The chain employs TRBV4-3 and TRBJ1-1, with no clear D. Germline V CDR1 and CDR2: LGHNA, YSLEER. Trimming removed 0 bases from V and 3 bases from J, with 14 bases in between. The length of the CDR3 is 16 residues. CDR3 DNA sequence: TGCGCCAGCAGCCAAGATCTAAGGCGCCGGGACACTGAAGCTTTCTTT. Amino acids: CASSQDLRRRDTEAFF.

This rearrangement joins TRBV7-8 to TRBJ1-5; D unresolved. The V and J ends lost 5 bases and 4 bases respectively, with 12 bases between them. The CDR3 totals 14 residues. Germline CDR1 reads SGHVS; CDR2 reads FQNEAQ. CDR3 in DNA: TGTGCCAGCAGCCCGGGTGGATCTAATCAGCCCCAGCATTTT. Translating it yields CASSPGGSNQPQHF. Filled out from reference TRBV7-8 and TRBJ1-5, the complete variable domain reads GAGVSQSPRYKVAKRGQDVALRCDPISGHVSLFWYQQALGQGPEFLTYFQNEAQLDKSGLPSDRFFAERPEGSVSTLKIQRTQQEDSAVYLCASSPGGSNQPQHFGDGTRLSIL.

The chain uses TRBV28 and TRBJ1-2, with a possible D match to TRBD1 (6 bases). V lost 3 bases to trimming and J lost 8 bases, with 7 bases between them. The germline gives CDR1 MDHEN, CDR2 SYDVKM. This CDR3 region has 11 residues. The CDR3 protein is CASSFGGGYTF. The CDR3 nucleotides are TGTGCCAGCAGTTTTGGGGGCGGCTACACCTTC.